These T cell receptor beta chains were read from a single sample in a study of glioma-infiltrating T cells after dendritic cell vaccination. TCRdb's copy holds only in-frame clones and misses some; the assay was immunoSEQ multiplex PCR. The sample contains fewer than 95,000 clones, around 85% of which appear only once. Sample: blood, taken after dendritic cell vaccination. These receptors originate from a human donor with glioblastoma. Each CDR3 is given with its conserved first and last residue. Each record gives: V gene, clone size, D gene, J gene, CDR3 DNA, CDR3 protein. A D gene is named only where the DNA matches it firmly. Only some rows state a clone size, as once, few, many or a class for expanded clones.

v_call: TRBV4-1
clone_size: .
d_call: TRBD2
j_call: TRBJ2-3
cdr3_nt: TGCGCCAGCAGCCAAGACAGGACTAGCGGGTTGACAGATACGCAGTATTTT
cdr3_aa: CASSQDRTSGLTDTQYF

v_call: TRBV19
clone_size: .
d_call: .
j_call: TRBJ1-1
cdr3_nt: TGTGCCAGTAGTATAGGACCGGGATCCGGGGCTTTCTTT
cdr3_aa: CASSIGPGSGAFF

v_call: TRBV29-1
clone_size: .
d_call: TRBD1
j_call: TRBJ2-1
cdr3_nt: TGCAGCGTTGGACAGGGGTCGGTCAATGAGCAGTTCTTC
cdr3_aa: CSVGQGSVNEQFF

v_call: TRBV5-6
clone_size: .
d_call: TRBD2
j_call: TRBJ2-7
cdr3_nt: TGTGCCAGCAGCTTAAACCCGCGCCGGGTCAAGCGGGGGAACTACGAGCAGTACTTC
cdr3_aa: CASSLNPRRVKRGNYEQYF

v_call: TRBV28
clone_size: .
d_call: TRBD2
j_call: TRBJ2-1
cdr3_nt: TGTGCCAGCAGTCCCCCGGGACTAGCGAACAATGAGCAGTTCTTC
cdr3_aa: CASSPPGLANNEQFF

v_call: TRBV19
clone_size: .
d_call: .
j_call: TRBJ2-1
cdr3_nt: TGTGCCAGTAGTATGTCGGCAGGGGTGCAGTTCTTC
cdr3_aa: CASSMSAGVQFF

v_call: TRBV7-9
clone_size: .
d_call: .
j_call: TRBJ2-1
cdr3_nt: TGTGCCAGCAGCCCAAGAGCGGACTACAATGAGCAGTTCTTC
cdr3_aa: CASSPRADYNEQFF

v_call: TRBV18
clone_size: .
d_call: .
j_call: TRBJ1-2
cdr3_nt: TGTGCCAGCTCACCACCGACAGATAACTATGGCTACACCTTC
cdr3_aa: CASSPPTDNYGYTF

v_call: TRBV4-2
clone_size: .
d_call: TRBD2
j_call: TRBJ2-5
cdr3_nt: TGTGCCAGCAGCCAAGATTTGGGCGGGAGCGGGGAGACCCAGTACTTC
cdr3_aa: CASSQDLGGSGETQYF

v_call: TRBV25-1
clone_size: .
d_call: TRBD1
j_call: TRBJ1-1
cdr3_nt: TGTGCCAGTACGGGGACAGGGGACACTGAAGCTTTCTTT
cdr3_aa: CASTGTGDTEAFF

v_call: TRBV9
clone_size: .
d_call: .
j_call: TRBJ2-5
cdr3_nt: TGTGCCAGCAGCCCCACTATAGTGGAGACCCAGTACTTC
cdr3_aa: CASSPTIVETQYF

v_call: TRBV6-5
clone_size: few
d_call: .
j_call: TRBJ1-1
cdr3_nt: TGTGCCAGCAGTTACTCCACAGGGAACACTGAAGCTTTCTTT
cdr3_aa: CASSYSTGNTEAFF

v_call: TRBV30
clone_size: .
d_call: TRBD2
j_call: TRBJ2-1
cdr3_nt: TGTGCCTGGAGACTAGCGGGAGGTAGAGGTGAGCAGTTCTTC
cdr3_aa: CAWRLAGGRGEQFF

v_call: TRBV7-9
clone_size: .
d_call: TRBD1
j_call: TRBJ2-1
cdr3_nt: TGTGCCAGCAGCTTAGTTGACAGGGGAGGCGATGAGCAGTTCTTC
cdr3_aa: CASSLVDRGGDEQFF

v_call: TRBV2
clone_size: many
d_call: .
j_call: TRBJ2-2
cdr3_nt: TGTGCCAGCACTACGGACACCGGGGAGCTGTTTTTT
cdr3_aa: CASTTDTGELFF

v_call: TRBV4-1
clone_size: .
d_call: .
j_call: TRBJ2-3
cdr3_nt: TGCGCCAGCAGCCAAGATCCGGGATCGAGCACAGATACGCAGTATTTT
cdr3_aa: CASSQDPGSSTDTQYF

v_call: TRBV28
clone_size: .
d_call: .
j_call: TRBJ1-1
cdr3_nt: TGTGCCAGCAGTTCCCCAGGGAACACTGAAGCTTTCTTT
cdr3_aa: CASSSPGNTEAFF

v_call: TRBV28
clone_size: once
d_call: TRBD1
j_call: TRBJ2-7
cdr3_nt: TGTGCCAGCAGTTTCCGACAGGGTGGGCAGTACTTC
cdr3_aa: CASSFRQGGQYF

v_call: TRBV11-2
clone_size: .
d_call: TRBD1
j_call: TRBJ1-1
cdr3_nt: TGTGCCAGCAGCAAGACAGGGGGGAGCACTGAAGCTTTCTTT
cdr3_aa: CASSKTGGSTEAFF

v_call: TRBV9
clone_size: .
d_call: TRBD2
j_call: TRBJ2-7
cdr3_nt: TGTGCCAGCAGCGTTGTACTAGCGGGAGTGGACGAGCAGTACTTC
cdr3_aa: CASSVVLAGVDEQYF

v_call: TRBV7-3
clone_size: once
d_call: .
j_call: TRBJ2-1
cdr3_nt: TGTGCCAGCAGCTTAATTACAGGGAGCTCCTACAATGAGCAGTTCTTC
cdr3_aa: CASSLITGSSYNEQFF

v_call: TRBV18
clone_size: .
d_call: TRBD1
j_call: TRBJ2-1
cdr3_nt: TGTGCCAGCTCACCACCCCGCGGGGACAGGGACTACAATGAGCAGTTCTTC
cdr3_aa: CASSPPRGDRDYNEQFF

v_call: TRBV5-4
clone_size: .
d_call: TRBD2
j_call: TRBJ2-5
cdr3_nt: TGTGCCAGCAGCTCCCCGGGGGGGCCTGAGACCCAGTACTTC
cdr3_aa: CASSSPGGPETQYF

v_call: TRBV6-1
clone_size: .
d_call: .
j_call: TRBJ2-5
cdr3_nt: TGTGCCAGCAGTGAAGCTTCTCGCACTTGGGAGACCCAGTACTTC
cdr3_aa: CASSEASRTWETQYF

v_call: TRBV27
clone_size: .
d_call: TRBD1
j_call: TRBJ2-3
cdr3_nt: TGTGCCAGCAGTTTATCACGGACAGGGGCGATAGATACGCAGTATTTT
cdr3_aa: CASSLSRTGAIDTQYF

v_call: TRBV9
clone_size: .
d_call: TRBD2
j_call: TRBJ2-3
cdr3_nt: TGTGCCAGCAGCGCGGTCGGGACTAGCGAACTCACAGATACGCAGTATTTT
cdr3_aa: CASSAVGTSELTDTQYF

v_call: TRBV7-3
clone_size: .
d_call: .
j_call: TRBJ1-1
cdr3_nt: TGTGCCAGCAGCTTAACGGCAGGGGACAACACTGAAGCTTTCTTT
cdr3_aa: CASSLTAGDNTEAFF

v_call: TRBV15
clone_size: .
d_call: .
j_call: TRBJ1-2
cdr3_nt: TGTGCCACCAGCAGCCCCAAAATAGCTAACTATGGCTACACCTTC
cdr3_aa: CATSSPKIANYGYTF

v_call: TRBV4-2
clone_size: .
d_call: TRBD2
j_call: TRBJ2-3
cdr3_nt: TGTGCCAGCAGCCAAGCGGCTAGCGGGAGGGGAGGCAGCACAGATACGCAGTATTTT
cdr3_aa: CASSQAASGRGGSTDTQYF

v_call: TRBV4-1
clone_size: once
d_call: TRBD2
j_call: TRBJ2-5
cdr3_nt: TGCGCCAGCAGCCAGATAATTAGCGGGAGCCAGGAGACCCAGTACTTC
cdr3_aa: CASSQIISGSQETQYF

v_call: TRBV5-6
clone_size: .
d_call: TRBD1
j_call: TRBJ1-2
cdr3_nt: TGTGCCAGCAGCTCCGGGACAGCGGGCTACACCTTC
cdr3_aa: CASSSGTAGYTF

v_call: TRBV30
clone_size: .
d_call: TRBD2
j_call: TRBJ2-3
cdr3_nt: TGTGCCACAACGGCTAGCGGTAGCTCAGATACGCAGTATTTT
cdr3_aa: CATTASGSSDTQYF

v_call: TRBV4-1
clone_size: .
d_call: .
j_call: TRBJ1-5
cdr3_nt: TGCGCCAGCAGCCAAGTCCAGAAAAGCAATCAGCCCCAGCATTTT
cdr3_aa: CASSQVQKSNQPQHF

v_call: TRBV6-1
clone_size: .
d_call: .
j_call: TRBJ1-3
cdr3_nt: TGTGCCAGCAGTGAAGTATTGAGGGCAGCTGGAAACACCATATATTTT
cdr3_aa: CASSEVLRAAGNTIYF

v_call: TRBV5-6
clone_size: once
d_call: .
j_call: TRBJ2-5
cdr3_nt: TGTGCCAGCAGCTTAGTAGGACTTCAAGAGACCCAGTACTTC
cdr3_aa: CASSLVGLQETQYF

v_call: TRBV6-1
clone_size: .
d_call: TRBD1
j_call: TRBJ1-2
cdr3_nt: TGTGCCAGCAGTGACCCACAGGGGACCAACTATGGCTACACCTTC
cdr3_aa: CASSDPQGTNYGYTF